A selection of T cell receptor beta chains follows, all from one sample in a study of OX40 agonist ivuxolimab in advanced cancers. Assay used: immunoSEQ multiplex PCR; TCRdb lists only in-frame clones, some missing. The top ten hold under 35% of the sample, which has about 14,000 clones, approximately 80% seen once. The input for sequencing was CD4+ or CD8+ T cells sorted from blood, taken in a trial of the OX40 agonist ivuxolimab. The receptors derive from an adult with an advanced solid tumor such as melanoma, head and neck, liver or kidney cancer. Each CDR3 is given with its conserved first and last residue. Fields, in order: D gene, clone size, J gene, V gene, CDR3 length, CDR3 DNA, CDR3 protein. The D gene is left open where the match is weak. Size is omitted from some rows. Given values are once, few, many or a class for expanded clones.

TRBD1 NA TRBJ2-4 TRBV7-9 15 TGTGCCAGCAGCTCTGGGACAGGGCTTGTAAACATTCAGTACTTC CASSSGTGLVNIQYF
TRBD2 NA TRBJ2-1 TRBV2 15 TGTGCCAGCAGTGAGTACCTAGCGGGAGAGGGTGAGCAGTTCTTC CASSEYLAGEGEQFF
NA few TRBJ2-5 TRBV15 17 TGTGCCACCAGCAGATCGGGGGCTGGGACACTTATAGAGACCCAGTACTTC CATSRSGAGTLIETQYF
TRBD1 NA TRBJ1-1 TRBV27 12 TGTGCCAGCAGTGACAGGGAGACTGAAGCTTTCTTT CASSDRETEAFF
NA once TRBJ2-2 TRBV6-4 14 TGTGCCAGCAGTGACTCTTTGAACACCGGGGAGCTGTTTTTT CASSDSLNTGELFF
NA NA TRBJ1-1 TRBV29-1 14 TGCAGCGTTGAAACAGGGCCGGTGAACACTGAAGCTTTCTTT CSVETGPVNTEAFF
TRBD2 NA TRBJ2-1 TRBV28 18 TGTGCCAGCAGTCGACTAGCGGGAGCCGGGACCCTTTACAATGAGCAGTTCTTC CASSRLAGAGTLYNEQFF
NA few TRBJ1-1 TRBV28 12 TGTGCCAGCAGTTTGGGGAACACTGAAGCTTTCTTT CASSLGNTEAFF
NA NA TRBJ1-4 TRBV5-4 13 TGTGCCAGCAGCTTGGAGGGGACACAAAAACTGTTTTTT CASSLEGTQKLFF
TRBD1 few TRBJ1-2 TRBV28 14 TGTGCCAGCAGTTTAAACAGGGGGGTGGAGGGCTACACCTTC CASSLNRGVEGYTF
NA NA TRBJ2-7 TRBV15 14 TGTGCCACCAGCAAAGACGGACACTCCTCCGAGCAGTACTTC CATSKDGHSSEQYF
TRBD1 once TRBJ2-2 TRBV10-3 15 TGTGCCATCAGTGATATGACAGGGGGCACCGGGGAGCTGTTTTTT CAISDMTGGTGELFF
NA NA TRBJ2-3 TRBV18 10 TGTGCCAGCTCACCGGGAGCGCAGTATTTT CASSPGAQYF
NA NA TRBJ2-5 TRBV7-9 16 TGTGCCAGCAGCTTAGTCGTGGGAGGCCGGGGGGAGACCCAGTACTTC CASSLVVGGRGETQYF
NA NA TRBJ2-7 TRBV13 14 TGTGCCAGCAGCTTTTATGAGGATTCCTACGAGCAGTACTTC CASSFYEDSYEQYF
TRBD2 NA TRBJ2-2 TRBV5-1 18 TGCGCCAGCAGCCCGGGACTAGCGGGAGATTCGAACACCGGGGAGCTGTTTTTT CASSPGLAGDSNTGELFF
NA NA TRBJ1-1 TRBV14 13 TGTGCCAGCAGCTTCGACGGGGGCTTGAGGGCTTTCTTT CASSFDGGLRAFF
TRBD1 once TRBJ2-7 TRBV5-1 15 TGCGCCAGCACCTCAGGACAGGGGATTTTCTACGAGCAGTACTTC CASTSGQGIFYEQYF
NA NA TRBJ2-5 TRBV14 13 TGTGCCAGCAGGTGGTCTTTTCAAGAGACCCAGTACTTC CASRWSFQETQYF
NA NA TRBJ2-1 TRBV9 16 TGTGCCAGCGCCCATAACGTCGTGGGAGCCTACAATGAGCAGTTCTTC CASAHNVVGAYNEQFF
NA NA TRBJ2-7 TRBV6-1 13 TGTGCCAGCAGACCCGGACCAACCTACGAGCAGTACTTC CASRPGPTYEQYF
TRBD2 NA TRBJ2-7 TRBV5-1 16 TGCGCCAGCAGCTTAGTGACTAGCGGGAGCGGCTACGAGCAGTACTTC CASSLVTSGSGYEQYF
TRBD2 NA TRBJ2-7 TRBV6-5 12 TGTGCCAGCCGGACTAGCGTTTACGAGCAGTACTTC CASRTSVYEQYF
TRBD2 NA TRBJ2-1 TRBV19 14 TGTGCCAGTAAACCGGGGGGGATCCTCAATGAGCAGTTCTTC CASKPGGILNEQFF
NA once TRBJ2-7 TRBV28 11 TGTGCCAGCAGTCTCGTATACGAGCAGTACTTC CASSLVYEQYF
NA NA TRBJ1-1 TRBV6-5 15 TGTGCCAGCAGTTACTCTGGGGGTTCGGGCACTGAAGCTTTCTTT CASSYSGGSGTEAFF
TRBD1 NA TRBJ2-7 TRBV15 18 TGTGCCACCAGCAGAGATTTTATTCGGGGACAGGGGGGCTACGAGCAGTACTTC CATSRDFIRGQGGYEQYF